This TCR beta chain was obtained from a study of CD4+ T cells in melanoma. A remark on this clone: Its target is unknown. Compared with germline, one end of the junction differs, possibly owing to a read error.

CDR3 size: 14 residues. Germline loops: CDR1 SGHTA, CDR2 FQGTGA. Generated by immunoSEQ multiplex PCR, the TCRdb table keeps only in-frame clones and is missing some. The profile shows fewer than 150,000 clones, around 90% of them singletons. General study points: A reported correlation linked neoantigen-specific CD4+ T cells to CD8+, macrophage and B cell function. Reportedly, melanoma neoantigen-specific CD4+ T cells showed varied differentiation states.

The receptor was derived from a human donor with melanoma. The V and J genes are TRBV7-3 and TRBJ2-2; D might be TRBD1 or TRBD2, each matching 7 bases. CDR3: CASGFRGGTGELFF. In DNA form, the CDR3 reads TGTGCCAGCGGCTTCAGGGGGGGCACCGGGGAGCTGTTTTTT.